The 2 T cell receptor beta chains in this list originate from one sample, sequenced in a study of blood T cell repertoires in COVID-19. Repertoires were generated with immunoSEQ multiplex PCR, while TCRdb's copy carries only in-frame clones and drops some. This repertoire shows some 150,000 clones, approximately 89% found once; its top ten account for around 1.6%. Sequencing was performed on peripheral blood. The receptor set was obtained from a human donor in a cohort sampled during active COVID-19.

The chain links TRBV9 to TRBJ2-3, with TRBD1 identical over 10 bases. Trimming removed 7 bases from V and 4 bases from J; junction bases left unmatched: 0. Germline CDR1 SGDLS, CDR2 YYNGEE. The CDR3 runs 12 residues. The CDR3 region is CASGQGADTQYF. The CDR3 bases are TGTGCCAGCGGACAGGGGGCAGATACGCAGTATTTT.

The chain employs TRBV19 and TRBJ2-5, with D tentatively TRBD1 (5 bases). The CDR3 is 13 residues long. V was clipped by 5 bases and J by 3 bases, with 10 bases between them. Germline V lookup: CDR1 LNHDA, CDR2 SQIVND (reference sequence). DNA for the CDR3: TGTGCCAGTAGTGCAGGGCCCAAAGAGACCCAGTACTTC. Amino acids: CASSAGPKETQYF. The whole variable domain, filled in from reference TRBV19 and TRBJ2-5, reads DGGITQSPKYLFRKEGQNVTLSCEQNLNHDAMYWYRQDPGQGLRLIYYSQIVNDFQKGDIAEGYSVSREKKESFPLTVTSAQKNPTAFYLCASSAGPKETQYFGPGTRLLVL.